Reported below is one T cell receptor beta chain. Germline-derived CDR1 and CDR2 are KGHSH and LQKENI. This CDR3 is built from 14 residues. Losses at the gene ends were 3 bases for V and 7 bases for J; bases not matched to a gene: 6. Assay used: immunoSEQ multiplex PCR; TCRdb lists only in-frame clones, some missing. The repertoire holds 200,000 to 250,000 clones, with 86% as singletons. These data are taken from a study of blood T cell repertoires in COVID-19. The clonotype comes from an older man with acute or convalescent COVID-19. The sequenced sample was peripheral blood. The V gene is TRBV18, the J gene TRBJ2-3; 8 bases align to TRBD2. The CDR3 region is CASSPMAGGHTQYF. Written as DNA, the CDR3 is TGTGCCAGCTCACCCATGGCGGGAGGCCATACGCAGTATTTT.